The T cell receptor (beta chain) under discussion was sequenced for a study of CXCR3-negative and CXCR3-positive naive CD8 T cells. Study at large: The libraries together contributed 140 million or so TRB reads, each supplying about 1.5 +/- 0.3 million.

At 300,000 to 350,000 cells each, triplicate sorts were carried out for each CD8+ T cell subset. Germline values: CDR1 GTSNPN, CDR2 SVGIG (reference sequence). The CDR3 runs 13 residues. Through 5' RACE with UMI labels, the TRB cDNA libraries were prepared. TCRdb re-called the 5' RACE reads and shows each CDR3 protein once, DNA omitted. The sample is made up of some 56,000 distinct CDR3 sequences, and the top ten hold 20% to 25% of it. J is TRBJ2-2 and V is TRBV30; TCRdb's D gene call, TRBD1, goes unchecked for lack of DNA. The clonotype comes from a human donor in good health. Some clones in this sample may be carry-over from other donors' samples. Source material: memory CD8+ T cells from blood. The CDR3 is CAIGRRNTGELFF.